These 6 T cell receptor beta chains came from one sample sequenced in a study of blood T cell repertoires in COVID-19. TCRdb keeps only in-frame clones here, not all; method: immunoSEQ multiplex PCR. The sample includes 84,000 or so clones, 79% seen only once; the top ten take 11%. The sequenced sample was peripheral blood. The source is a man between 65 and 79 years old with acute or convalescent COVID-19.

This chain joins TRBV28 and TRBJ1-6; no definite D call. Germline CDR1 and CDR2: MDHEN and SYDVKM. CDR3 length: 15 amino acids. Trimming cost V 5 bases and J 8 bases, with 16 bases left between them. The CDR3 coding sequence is TGTGCCAGCAGTCTTAGAAGTATCGGGTATTCACCCCTCCACTTT. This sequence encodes CASSLRSIGYSPLHF. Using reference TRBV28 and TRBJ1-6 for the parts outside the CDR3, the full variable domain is DVKVTQSSRYLVKRTGEKVFLECVQDMDHENMFWYRQDPGLGLRLIYFSYDVKMKEKGDIPEGYSVSREKKERFSLILESASTNQTSMYLCASSLRSIGYSPLHFGNGTRLTVT.

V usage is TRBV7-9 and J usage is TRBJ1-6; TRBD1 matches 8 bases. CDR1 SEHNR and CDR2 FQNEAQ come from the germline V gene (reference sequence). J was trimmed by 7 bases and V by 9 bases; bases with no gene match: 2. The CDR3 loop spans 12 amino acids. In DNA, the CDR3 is TGTGCCAGGGACAGGGACAATTCACCCCTCCACTTT. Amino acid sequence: CARDRDNSPLHF.

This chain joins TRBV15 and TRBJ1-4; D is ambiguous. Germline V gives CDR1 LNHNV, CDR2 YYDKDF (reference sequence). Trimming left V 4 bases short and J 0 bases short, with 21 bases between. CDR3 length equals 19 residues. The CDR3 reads CATSTTVHREYATNEKLFF. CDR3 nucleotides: TGTGCCACCAGCACCACCGTTCACCGAGAATATGCAACTAATGAAAAACTGTTTTTT.

The CDR3 nucleotides read TGTGCCAGTACTAGCGGGGCTACGAACACCGGGGAGCTGTTTTTT. Translated, it gives CASTSGATNTGELFF. The chain employs TRBV19 and TRBJ2-2; 9 bases map to TRBD2. Germline CDR1 is LNHDA and CDR2 is SQIVND (reference sequence). The CDR3 is made up of 15 amino acids. With V trimmed by 7 bases and J by 0 bases, 3 bases remained unmatched.

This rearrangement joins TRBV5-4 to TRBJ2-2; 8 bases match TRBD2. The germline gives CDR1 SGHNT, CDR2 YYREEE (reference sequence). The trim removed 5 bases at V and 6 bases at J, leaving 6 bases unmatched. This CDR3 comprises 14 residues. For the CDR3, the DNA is TGTGCCAGCAGTTATCGGGGGGGCCCCGGGGAGCTGTTTTTT. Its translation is CASSYRGGPGELFF. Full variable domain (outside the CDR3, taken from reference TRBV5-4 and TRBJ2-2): ETGVTQSPTHLIKTRGQQVTLRCSSQSGHNTVSWYQQALGQGPQFIFQYYREEENGRGNFPPRFSGLQFPNYSSELNVNALELDDSALYLCASSYRGGPGELFFGEGSRLTVL.

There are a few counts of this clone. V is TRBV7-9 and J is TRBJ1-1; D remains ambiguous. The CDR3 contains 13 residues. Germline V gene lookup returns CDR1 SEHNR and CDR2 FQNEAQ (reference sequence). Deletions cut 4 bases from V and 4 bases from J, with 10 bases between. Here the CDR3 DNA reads TGTGCCAGCAGCTCAGCACTAGGCACTGAAGCTTTCTTT. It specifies CASSSALGTEAFF.